A selection of T cell receptor beta chains follows, all from one sample in a study of blood T cells in healthy people across ages. One entry per CDR3 protein, called by TCRdb with MiXCR from the 5' RACE reads. This sample has 500,000 to 600,000 distinct CDR3 sequences, with roughly a quarter found just once. The sample consisted of blood. The receptors were sampled from a woman aged 70-85 years in good health. The CDR3 runs from the conserved cysteine through the conserved F or W. D genes are given only for firm matches. Where a row states a size, it is once, few, many or the class of an expanded clone; other rows omit it.

few,.,TRBJ1-2,TRBV7-2,14,TGTGCCAGCAGCTCTCCGACGTTTAACTATGGCTACACCTTC,CASSSPTFNYGYTF
few,.,TRBJ1-1,TRBV11-3,15,TGTGCCAGCAGCTCACTCGGGACTCCCCTGAATCGAGCTTTCTTT,CASSSLGTPLNRAFF
many,.,TRBJ1-2,TRBV20-1,17,TGCAGTGCTAGAGATGGGGCGAGGACAAGCATAGCCCATGGCTACACCTTC,CSARDGARTSIAHGYTF
.,.,TRBJ2-3,TRBV4-2,15,TGTGCCAGCAGCCAAGAAGGAGGGGCCACAGATACGCAGTATTTT,CASSQEGGATDTQYF
.,.,TRBJ1-1,TRBV7-8,14,TGTGCCAGCAGCACTATCGGGGGCTACACTGAAGCTTTCTTT,CASSTIGGYTEAFF
.,.,TRBJ2-7,TRBV15,15,TGTGCCACCAGCAGAGCTAGCTTCGGCAGGGGAGAGCAGTACTTC,CATSRASFGRGEQYF
few,.,TRBJ1-4,TRBV20-1,13,TGCAGTGCTAGAGTCTCAGGAGGTGAAAAACTGTTTTTT,CSARVSGGEKLFF
.,TRBD1,TRBJ2-7,TRBV10-3,13,TGTGCCATCAAGGGACAGGGATCCTACGAGCAGTACTTC,CAIKGQGSYEQYF
few,TRBD1,TRBJ2-3,TRBV9,16,TGTGCCAGCAGCGTAGGTGTGGGACAGGGGACAGATACGCAGTATTTT,CASSVGVGQGTDTQYF
.,TRBD2,TRBJ2-5,TRBV7-2,15,TGTGCCAGCAGCCGACGGGGGGGAAAACAAGAGACCCAGTACTTC,CASSRRGGKQETQYF
.,TRBD2,TRBJ2-3,TRBV7-2,18,TGTGCCAGCAGCAGACGGACTAGCGGGGGGACCGGGACAGATACGCAGTATTTT,CASSRRTSGGTGTDTQYF
once,.,TRBJ2-1,TRBV11-2,14,TGTGCCAGCAGCTTAGTGGGGCTCTACTACAAGCAGTTCTTC,CASSLVGLYYKQFF
.,.,TRBJ2-1,TRBV7-2,14,TGTGCCAGCTACCGGGCGAGCTCCTACAATGAGCAGTTCTTC,CASYRASSYNEQFF
.,.,TRBJ2-2,TRBV7-8,14,TGTGCCAGCAGCGTCGGACCGAACACCGGGGAGCTGTTTTTT,CASSVGPNTGELFF
.,.,TRBJ2-7,TRBV7-6,15,TGTGCCAGCAGCTTAGTGGAGGGGTCCCCCTACGAGCAGTACTTC,CASSLVEGSPYEQYF
few,.,TRBJ1-5,TRBV7-2,14,TGTGCCAGCAGCTTTTCAGGGGTCAATCAGCCCCAGCATTTT,CASSFSGVNQPQHF
few,.,TRBJ2-3,TRBV29-1,12,TGCAGCGTTGCGGGGACCAGCGATACGCAGTATTTT,CSVAGTSDTQYF
few,.,TRBJ1-2,TRBV6-2/TRBV6-3,15,TGTGCCAGCACCCTACCGCCTGGATCGGACGTGGGCTACACCTTC,CASTLPPGSDVGYTF
many,.,TRBJ1-2,TRBV13,15,TGTGCCAGCAGCGTTGGGGACCTGGCTAACTATGGCTACACCTTC,CASSVGDLANYGYTF
few,TRBD1,TRBJ1-1,TRBV10-3,11,TGTGCCACGGGGACAGGGGGTAAAGCTTTCTTT,CATGTGGKAFF
.,.,TRBJ1-5,TRBV3-1,16,TGTGCCAGCAGCCAAGATTTGACAGGCCTTAATCGGCCCCAGCATTTT,CASSQDLTGLNRPQHF
few,.,TRBJ2-4,TRBV7-8,12,TGTGCCAGCAGCCCCCAAGGAGGGGATGAGTACTTC,CASSPQGGDEYF
.,.,TRBJ1-1,TRBV25-1,12,TGTGCCAGCAGTAAGGGAAGGGCTGAAGCTTTCTTT,CASSKGRAEAFF
.,.,TRBJ1-1,TRBV4-1,16,TGCGCCAGCAGCCACTCGGGACGCTCAGGGAGCACTGAAGCTTTCTTT,CASSHSGRSGSTEAFF
few,TRBD2,TRBJ2-5,TRBV7-2,16,TGTGCCAGCAGCTCCCAGCGGGGGCTGTACCAAGAGACCCAGTACTTC,CASSSQRGLYQETQYF
.,.,TRBJ2-5,TRBV27,14,TGTGCCAGCAGTCCGATAGGGATGGGGGAGACCCAGTACTTC,CASSPIGMGETQYF
.,.,TRBJ2-5,TRBV5-1,14,TGCGCCAGCAGCCCCGGCGGGATGGGGAGAGAGCAGTACTTC,CASSPGGMGREQYF
.,.,TRBJ1-1,TRBV20-1,12,TGCAGTGCTAGTGCAGGATCCACTGAAGCTTTCTTT,CSASAGSTEAFF
.,TRBD1,TRBJ1-4,TRBV7-2,17,TGTGCCAGCAGCCTATGGGACAGGGGATGGGGAGATGAAAAACTGTTTTTT,CASSLWDRGWGDEKLFF
.,.,TRBJ2-3,TRBV18,17,TGTGCCAGCTCACCACCGCAACAGGGTCCTAGCACAGATACGCAGTATTTT,CASSPPQQGPSTDTQYF
.,TRBD1,TRBJ1-1,TRBV12-3/TRBV12-4,12,TGTGCCAGCAGTCCCCGGACAGGACGGGCTTTCTTT,CASSPRTGRAFF
.,TRBD1,TRBJ1-6,TRBV9,15,TGTGCCAGCAGCGTAGCGGACAGGTTTGGTTCACCCCTCCACTTT,CASSVADRFGSPLHF
.,.,TRBJ1-6,TRBV7-2,15,TGTGCCAGCAGCTTAGCATACAGCCTTAATTCACCCCTCCACTTT,CASSLAYSLNSPLHF
.,.,TRBJ2-3,TRBV29-1,14,TGCAGCGTTGAAGCACCTCTACTTGGAGATACGCAGTATTTT,CSVEAPLLGDTQYF
.,.,TRBJ2-5,TRBV20-1,13,TGCAGTGCGGACCAGGGTCCCCAAGAGACCCAGTACTTC,CSADQGPQETQYF
.,.,TRBJ2-5,TRBV20-1,14,TGCAGTGCTAGACGCCAGGGGCTTCGAGAGACCCAGTACTTC,CSARRQGLRETQYF
.,.,TRBJ2-2,TRBV4-1,15,TGCGCCAGCAGCCCTCAAGGGGGGGGCCCCGGGGAGCTGTTTTTT,CASSPQGGGPGELFF
.,.,TRBJ1-1,TRBV27,17,TGTGCCAGCAGTTTGGACGCCAAAGATCCCTTGAACACTGAAGCTTTCTTT,CASSLDAKDPLNTEAFF
.,TRBD1,TRBJ1-5,TRBV29-1,14,TGCAGCGTTGAAAGGGGACAGGATAATCAGCCCCAGCATTTT,CSVERGQDNQPQHF
many,.,TRBJ2-3,TRBV6-2/TRBV6-3,13,TGTGCCAGCAGTTACGATGGGGAGGATACGCAGTATTTT,CASSYDGEDTQYF
few,.,TRBJ1-1,TRBV5-1,14,TGCGCCAGCACCCCGGAGAACCTCGAGACTGGGGGTTTCTTT,CASTPENLETGGFF
.,TRBD1,TRBJ2-3,TRBV20-1,15,TGCAGTGCTAGAGACCGGGACAGGGGGGCAGATACGCAGTATTTT,CSARDRDRGADTQYF
few,TRBD2,TRBJ2-3,TRBV10-3,15,TGTGCCATCAGGGGGACTAGCGGGGGCACAGATACGCGGTATTTT,CAIRGTSGGTDTRYF
.,TRBD1,TRBJ1-1,TRBV11-3,15,TGTGCCAGCAGCCGGACAGGGGGAAGGAGGACTGAAGCTTTCTTT,CASSRTGGRRTEAFF
few,TRBD1,TRBJ1-1,TRBV7-2,15,TGTGCCAGCAGCCCAACTCCCTTGACAGGGCTTGAAGCTTTCTTT,CASSPTPLTGLEAFF
.,.,TRBJ1-1,TRBV2,14,TGTGCCAGCAGTGAAGAAGGGATTGGGACTGAAGCTTTCTTT,CASSEEGIGTEAFF
few,.,TRBJ1-4,TRBV5-1,15,TGCGCCAGCAGCTTGAGCCCAGCAACTAATGAAAAACTGTTTTTT,CASSLSPATNEKLFF
.,.,TRBJ2-3,TRBV4-3,18,TGCGCCAGCAGCCTCACCAGGGGAGGAGGAATTCGGACAGATACGCGGTATTTT,CASSLTRGGGIRTDTRYF
few,.,TRBJ2-7,TRBV2,14,TGTGCCAGCAGGCTACAGGGTTGGGCCTACGAGCAGTACTTC,CASRLQGWAYEQYF
.,.,TRBJ2-7,TRBV7-8,12,TGTGCCAGCAGCTTAGGAGGGAGCGAGCAGTACTTC,CASSLGGSEQYF
few,.,TRBJ1-4,TRBV11-2,15,TGTGCCAGCAGCTCCTGGGGGGGGACTAATGAAAAACTGTTTTTT,CASSSWGGTNEKLFF